This T cell receptor (beta chain) was recorded in a study of blood T cell repertoires in COVID-19. Study as a whole: Acute and convalescent COVID-19 samples came from the United States, Italy and Spain.

Seattle participants joined during active infection and were tracked over time. The table came from immunoSEQ multiplex PCR; TCRdb's copy has only in-frame clones and leaves some out. The data show about 210,000 clones, with 85% seen just once and more than 4.5% held by the top ten. This CDR3 has 15 residues. Trimming removed 11 bases at V and 6 bases at J, with 25 bases between. Per the germline V gene, CDR1 is LNHDA and CDR2 is SQIVND (reference sequence). The rearrangement links TRBV19 to TRBJ1-2, with a weak D call TRBD1 (6 bases). The specimen sequenced was peripheral blood. This sequence originates from a man between 50 and 59 years old with COVID-19, enrolled during active disease. For the CDR3, the DNA is TGTGCCTCCCGCGTGAGGGGGATATCCGGGGATGGCTACACCTTC. Translation: CASRVRGISGDGYTF.